Shown below are 32 T cell receptor beta chains from a single sample sequenced in a study of cytomegalovirus exposure and HLA in healthy donors. Using immunoSEQ multiplex PCR, the repertoire was profiled, and TCRdb retains in-frame clones only, with some absent. This sample has over 200,000 clones; around 91% occur once, and the top ten carry 0.35% to 0.45%. Sequencing input: PBMCs. These receptor sequences come from a woman between 18 and 29 years old in good health and CMV-seronegative.

The V and J genes are TRBV7-9 and TRBJ1-2; the match to TRBD1 covers 9 bases. From germline, CDR1 is SEHNR and CDR2 FQNEAQ (reference sequence). J was trimmed by 6 bases and V by 5 bases; bases with no gene match: 13. This CDR3 region has 16 residues. CDR3 residues: CASSQGDQGQGHGYTF. The CDR3 DNA follows: TGTGCCAGCAGCCAAGGGGACCAAGGACAGGGGCATGGCTACACCTTC.

CDR3 coding DNA: TGCGCCAGCAGCTTGGGACAGGGGCCCACTGAAGCTTTCTTT. The encoded protein is CASSLGQGPTEAFF. This chain uses TRBV5-1 with TRBJ1-1, with 8 bases identical to TRBD1. The CDR3 has 14 amino acids. Germline CDR1 and CDR2: SGHRS and YFSETQ. V trimming: 0 bases; J trimming: 4 bases; junction bases outside the gene matches: 2.

The genes are TRBV9 and TRBJ1-2, with D maybe TRBD1 (6 bases). V gave up 0 bases and J gave up 12 bases, with 12 bases separating them. The CDR3 loop spans 12 amino acids. Germline CDR1 and CDR2: SGDLS and YYNGEE. The CDR3 coding sequence is TGTGCCAGCAGCGTAGAACAGGGAAGGCACACCTTC. Translation gives CASSVEQGRHTF.

The chain employs TRBV2 and TRBJ1-4, with 7 positions matching TRBD1. The CDR3 has 14 residues. J was trimmed by 8 bases and V by 4 bases; bases with no gene match: 7. In germline, CDR1 is SNHLY, CDR2 FYNNEI. CDR3 region: CASSVRGRGEKLFF. The CDR3 region has the DNA TGTGCCAGCAGTGTGAGGGGGCGAGGCGAAAAACTGTTTTTT.

The chain has TRBV6-4 and TRBJ1-1; 8 bases align to TRBD1. Germline trimming cut 6 bases from V and 0 bases from J; bases unmatched to any gene: 6. The CDR3 is 15 amino acids. Germline V gene data show CDR1 as MRHNA and CDR2 as SNTAGT. The CDR3 is CASRGQVLMNTEAFF. The CDR3 region has the DNA TGTGCCAGCAGGGGACAGGTACTCATGAACACTGAAGCTTTCTTT.

This chain joins TRBV7-9 and TRBJ1-2, with 7 bases that match TRBD1. Germline V CDR1 and CDR2: SEHNR, FQNEAQ (reference sequence). CDR3 length: 14 residues. With V trimmed by 6 bases and J by 4 bases, 8 bases remained unmatched. In DNA, the CDR3 is TGTGCCAGCAGTTCCCAGGGGGTGGCCTATGGCTACACCTTC. This sequence encodes CASSSQGVAYGYTF.

This clone appeared once. The CDR3 DNA sequence: TGTGCCAGCAGACCCACAGTGTACCAAGAGACCCAGTACTTC. Its protein is CASRPTVYQETQYF. This chain uses TRBV2 with TRBJ2-5, with D unresolved. The CDR3 covers 14 residues. The ends were cut back, 6 bases at V and 0 bases at J, with 11 bases in the middle. Looked up from germline, CDR1 is SNHLY and CDR2 is FYNNEI.

The chain employs TRBV18 and TRBJ1-5; D possibly corresponds to TRBD1 (5 bases). V was cut by 3 bases and J by 0 bases, with 9 bases left in between. The CDR3 is made up of 15 amino acids. Germline assignment: CDR1 KGHSH and CDR2 LQKENI. The CDR3 DNA reads TGTGCCAGCTCACCGCCGGGGGTTAGCAATCAGCCCCAGCATTTT. Translated, it gives CASSPPGVSNQPQHF.

This clone appeared a single time. The chain has TRBV28 and TRBJ2-6; TRBD1 aligns across 9 bases. The CDR3 has 19 amino acids. V shed 3 bases, J shed 0 bases, and the junction held 9 bases outside the gene matches. Germline loops: CDR1 MDHEN, CDR2 SYDVKM. Here the CDR3 reads CASSFGPGTGPSGANVLTF. In DNA form, the CDR3 reads TGTGCCAGCAGTTTCGGACCCGGGACAGGGCCCTCTGGGGCCAACGTCCTGACTTTC.

This rearrangement joins TRBV29-1 to TRBJ2-7; 10 nucleotides align to TRBD1. The V gene's germline CDR1 is SQVTM and CDR2 ANQGSEA. V dropped 2 bases and J dropped 3; count of bases not matched to a gene: 10. The length of the CDR3 is 16 residues. The CDR3 DNA follows: TGCAGCGTTGAAATGGGCCGGGACAGGGGCCTCTACGAGCAGTACTTC. Translating gives CSVEMGRDRGLYEQYF.

This clone showed up just once. This sequence joins TRBV5-6 and TRBJ1-2; TRBD1 matches at 7 bases. V shed 4 bases and J 7 bases; nucleotides not matched to a gene: 10. Germline V lookup: CDR1 SGHDT, CDR2 YYEEEE. The CDR3 is 14 residues long. CDR3 nucleotide sequence: TGTGCCAGCAGCCACCCGACAGGGTACAGTGGCTACACCTTC. It specifies CASSHPTGYSGYTF.

The chain uses TRBV10-1 and TRBJ1-6; TRBD1 is a possible D gene (6 bases). Germline CDR1 is WNHNN and CDR2 is SYGVQD (reference sequence). Trimming stripped 6 bases from V and 7 bases from J, with 10 bases between. CDR3 length equals 13 residues. CDR3 residues: CASRGGQNSPLHF. Written as DNA, the CDR3 is TGCGCCAGCAGAGGGGGTCAGAATTCACCCCTCCACTTT.

The rearrangement joins TRBV25-1 to TRBJ1-2; the match to TRBD1 covers 7 bases. The J segment lost 6 bases and the V segment lost 9 bases, leaving 13 bases of the junction unmatched. The length of the CDR3 is 14 residues. Per the germline V gene, CDR1 is MGHDK and CDR2 is SYGVNS. The CDR3 bases are TGTGCCAGGGACGAGGGGGCGTACGGGAATGGCTACACCTTC. It encodes CARDEGAYGNGYTF.

CDR3 region: CSVEMTGNNSPLHF. The CDR3 bases are TGCAGCGTTGAGATGACAGGGAATAATTCACCCCTCCACTTT. The chain joins TRBV29-1 to TRBJ1-6; 7 nucleotides match TRBD1. The CDR3 has 14 amino acids. With 3 bases clipped from V and 5 bases from J, the junction kept 4 bases outside the gene matches. Per the germline V gene, CDR1 is SQVTM and CDR2 is ANQGSEA. Drawing the rest from reference TRBV29-1 and TRBJ1-6, the complete variable domain is SAVISQKPSRDICQRGTSLTIQCQVDSQVTMMFWYRQQPGQSLTLIATANQGSEATYESGFVIDKFPISRPNLTFSTLTVSNMSPEDSSIYLCSVEMTGNNSPLHFGNGTRLTVT.

The chain combines TRBV14 with TRBJ1-6, with D perhaps TRBD1 (6 bases). Germline V gives CDR1 SGHDN, CDR2 FVKESK. The CDR3 runs to 15 residues. Trimming cost V 0 bases and J 10 bases, with 13 bases left between them. CDR3 sequence: CASSQDWGGRSPLHF. CDR3 coding DNA: TGTGCCAGCAGCCAAGATTGGGGGGGCCGGTCACCCCTCCACTTT. The full variable domain, its missing parts supplied by reference TRBV14 and TRBJ1-6, is EAGVTQFPSHSVIEKGQTVTLRCDPISGHDNLYWYRRVMGKEIKFLLHFVKESKQDESGMPNNRFLAERTGGTYSTLKVQPAELEDSGVYFCASSQDWGGRSPLHFGNGTRLTVT.

The chain links TRBV7-3 to TRBJ1-1; D gene uncertain. CDR1 SGHTA and CDR2 FQGTGA come from the germline V gene. The V gene lost 1 base and the J gene lost 0 bases, with 18 bases spanning the gap. The CDR3 totals 18 residues. The CDR3 spells CASSLNKRESVVNTEAFF. CDR3 nucleotides: TGTGCCAGCAGCTTAAATAAACGGGAGTCGGTCGTGAACACTGAAGCTTTCTTT.

CDR3 sequence reads: CASSLTHRAGEQYF. The CDR3 DNA reads TGTGCCAGCAGCTTAACCCACAGGGCGGGCGAGCAGTACTTC. The V gene is TRBV7-3, the J gene TRBJ2-7; TRBD1 might be the D (6 bases). Germline V gene lookup returns CDR1 SGHTA and CDR2 FQGTGA. This CDR3 comprises 14 residues. The V end lost 0 bases, the J end lost 6 bases, and 12 bases lay between the germline ends. The variable domain in full, completed from reference TRBV7-3 and TRBJ2-7, reads GAGVSQTPSNKVTEKGKYVELRCDPISGHTALYWYRQSLGQGPEFLIYFQGTGAADDSGLPNDRFFAVRPEGSVSTLKIQRTERGDSAVYLCASSLTHRAGEQYFGPGTRLTVT.

This clone came up once. The chain carries TRBV2 and TRBJ2-3; D might be TRBD2 (7 bases). The CDR3 runs 14 residues. Germline V gene data show CDR1 as SNHLY and CDR2 as FYNNEI. V gave up 10 bases and J gave up 3 bases, with 17 bases separating them. The CDR3 DNA sequence: TGTGCCAACAAGGAGGGGGGGTGGACAGATACGCAGTATTTT. Translating gives CANKEGGWTDTQYF.

The gene calls are TRBV19 and TRBJ1-1, with 7 bases that match TRBD1. Per the germline V gene, CDR1 is LNHDA and CDR2 is SQIVND (reference sequence). V lost 7 bases to trimming and J lost 0 bases; unmatched junction nucleotides: 14. The CDR3 has 17 amino acids. The CDR3 loop reads CASTIRRAGGMNTEAFF. The CDR3 bases are TGTGCCAGTACCATCCGGCGGGCAGGGGGTATGAACACTGAAGCTTTCTTT.

The chain links TRBV6-5 to TRBJ1-1; TRBD1 matches 10 bases. V trimming: 8 bases; J trimming: 5 bases; junction bases outside the gene matches: 11. The CDR3 length is 15 residues. Per germline, CDR1 MNHEY and CDR2 SVGAGI. CDR3 coding DNA: TGTGCCAGCTTTTGGGGGACAGGGGTATGGACTGAAGCTTTCTTT. As protein: CASFWGTGVWTEAFF.

This chain links TRBV10-2 with TRBJ1-5, with TRBD1 identical over 7 bases. The CDR3 runs to 17 residues. J was trimmed by 0 bases and V by 3 bases; bases with no gene match: 8. Germline V gives CDR1 WSHSY, CDR2 SAAADI. CDR3 region: CASSDWDSYYSNQPQHF. DNA of the CDR3: TGCGCCAGCAGTGATTGGGACAGTTATTATAGCAATCAGCCCCAGCATTTT.

The chain is built from TRBV5-1 and TRBJ2-3; tentatively, D is TRBD2 (5 bases). This CDR3 contains 15 residues. The V gene lost 0 bases and the J gene lost 0 bases, with 8 bases spanning the gap. Germline CDR1 SGHRS, CDR2 YFSETQ. In DNA, the CDR3 is TGCGCCAGCAGCTTGGGGAGGACTAGCACAGATACGCAGTATTTT. It is translated as CASSLGRTSTDTQYF.

This clone was seen a few times. The V call is TRBV4-1, the J call TRBJ1-5, with 8 bases lining up with TRBD1. The CDR3 has 15 amino acids. The germline V gene encodes CDR1 MGHRA and CDR2 YSYEKL. V gave up 3 bases and J gave up 4 bases; unmatched junction bases: 5. The CDR3 bases are TGCGCCAGCAGCCAGACAGGGGTCCCTAATCAGCCCCAGCATTTT. This gives the protein CASSQTGVPNQPQHF.

This sequence joins TRBV27 and TRBJ2-1; 11 nucleotides line up with TRBD2. The germline CDR1 and CDR2 sequences are MNHEY and SMNVEV (reference sequence). The CDR3 has 15 amino acids. With 5 bases clipped from V and 7 bases from J, the junction kept 7 bases outside the gene matches. CDR3 sequence (DNA): TGTGCCAGCAGTCTGCGACTAGCGGGGAGGAATGAGCAGTTCTTC. It encodes CASSLRLAGRNEQFF.

This clone was detected once. The V gene is TRBV7-8, the J gene TRBJ1-2; TRBD1 matches 9 bases. CDR3 length equals 17 residues. V shed 4 bases, J shed 4 bases, and the junction held 13 bases outside the gene matches. Germline-derived CDR1 and CDR2 are SGHVS and FQNEAQ. CDR3 nucleotides: TGTGCCAGCAGCTCGTCCGGGACAGGGTATATTATCTATGGCTACACCTTC. The encoded protein is CASSSSGTGYIIYGYTF. Based on the CDR3 plus reference TRBV7-8 and TRBJ1-2, the full variable domain is GAGVSQSPRYKVAKRGQDVALRCDPISGHVSLFWYQQALGQGPEFLTYFQNEAQLDKSGLPSDRFFAERPEGSVSTLKIQRTQQEDSAVYLCASSSSGTGYIIYGYTFGSGTRLTVV.

V is TRBV19 and J is TRBJ1-1, with 9 bases identical to TRBD1. V shed 6 bases, J shed 2 bases, and the junction held 10 bases outside the gene matches. The CDR3 runs 16 residues. The germline V gene encodes CDR1 LNHDA and CDR2 SQIVND (reference sequence). The CDR3 loop is CASRRGRDRENTEAFF. Here the CDR3 DNA reads TGTGCCAGTAGGAGAGGACGGGACAGGGAAAACACTGAAGCTTTCTTT.

The V and J genes are TRBV19 and TRBJ1-2, with 7 positions matching TRBD1. This CDR3 contains 14 residues. V lost 5 bases, J lost 2 bases, and 5 bases stayed unmatched. Looked up from germline, CDR1 is LNHDA and CDR2 is SQIVND (reference sequence). In nucleotides, the CDR3 is TGTGCCAGTAGTGCGTCGACAGGGAACTATGGCTACACCTTC. Its translation: CASSASTGNYGYTF. Full variable domain (remainder filled in from reference TRBV19 and TRBJ1-2): DGGITQSPKYLFRKEGQNVTLSCEQNLNHDAMYWYRQDPGQGLRLIYYSQIVNDFQKGDIAEGYSVSREKKESFPLTVTSAQKNPTAFYLCASSASTGNYGYTFGSGTRLTVV.

V and J are TRBV7-3 and TRBJ1-2, with a possible D match to TRBD1 (5 bases). This CDR3 spans 15 amino acids. The V and J ends lost 1 base and 6 bases respectively, with 15 bases between them. CDR1 is SGHTA, CDR2 FQGTGA, per germline. DNA for the CDR3: TGTGCCAGCAGCTTAATGGGCAGGGTGGCGGATGGCTACACCTTC. The encoded protein is CASSLMGRVADGYTF.

The J gene is TRBJ1-1, the V gene TRBV4-1; TRBD1 matches 7 bases. V was pared by 3 bases and J by 2 bases, with 6 bases of the junction left unmatched. The germline CDR1 and CDR2 sequences are MGHRA and YSYEKL. The length of the CDR3 is 15 residues. The CDR3 DNA reads as TGCGCCAGCAGCCAGGCGGGACAGATAAACACTGAAGCTTTCTTT. Translation: CASSQAGQINTEAFF.

This chain uses TRBV9 with TRBJ1-5; TRBD1 aligns across 9 bases. CDR1 SGDLS and CDR2 YYNGEE come from the germline V gene. The V segment lost 3 bases and the J segment 5 bases; nucleotides outside the gene matches: 6. CDR3 length: 15 residues. CDR3 residues: CASSAGTGNYQPQHF. CDR3 DNA: TGTGCCAGCAGCGCCGGGACAGGGAATTATCAGCCCCAGCATTTT.

The chain has TRBV5-1 and TRBJ2-7; D remains unclear. The CDR3 is 13 amino acids. Trimming stripped 0 bases from V and 3 bases from J, with 7 bases between. Germline V lookup: CDR1 SGHRS, CDR2 YFSETQ. CDR3 DNA sequence: TGCGCCAGCAGCTTGGCTCAGGACTACGAGCAGTACTTC. As protein: CASSLAQDYEQYF.

This chain uses TRBV6-5 with TRBJ1-4; D is uncertain. The germline V gene has CDR1 MNHEY and CDR2 SVGAGI. V dropped 0 bases and J dropped 7 bases, with 15 bases sitting between them. This CDR3 has 16 residues. CDR3 nucleotides: TGTGCCAGCAGTTACTCCCTCCAGTGGAGTGGTGAAAAACTGTTTTTT. Translation: CASSYSLQWSGEKLFF.